This passage covers 5 T cell receptor beta chains from one sample sequenced in a study of spatial heterogeneity in lung cancer. From the 5' RACE reads, TCRdb called clonotypes with MiXCR, one entry per CDR3 protein. The table includes 8,500 to 14,000 distinct CDR3 sequences, less than 4% detected once. As to time point: sample taken at primary tumor resection. The study sequenced unsorted whole RNA from tumor, nontumor lung or frozen PBMC. Specimen: PBMCs, collected at surgery. Receptors were obtained from a female donor with early-stage non-small cell lung cancer.

This clonotype was seen repeatedly, ten times or more. The library was built for alpha chains, so this beta chain is an off-target read and its size means little. The gene calls are TRBV7-2 and TRBJ1-2; D gene unclear. Germline CDR1 is SGHTA and CDR2 is FQGNSA. CDR3 length: 15 amino acids. The V end was cut by 0 bases, the J end by 4 bases, with 12 bases between. The CDR3 protein is CASSLAQQNPYGYTF. In DNA form, the CDR3 reads TGTGCCAGCAGCTTAGCGCAGCAGAACCCCTATGGCTACACCTTC.

Ten or more counts support this clonotype. This beta chain represents an off-target read in a library built for alpha chains; its size is of limited meaning. The chain joins TRBV24-1 to TRBJ1-1; D is uncertain. Germline assignment: CDR1 KGHDR and CDR2 SFDVKD. The CDR3 totals 13 residues. Trimming stripped 7 bases from V and 2 bases from J, with 10 bases between. The CDR3 coding sequence is TGTGCCACCAGGGGTTTTTCAAACACTGAAGCTTTCTTT. Its protein product is CATRGFSNTEAFF.

There are many counts of this clonotype. This beta chain came through as a stray read in a library set up for alpha chains, and its size says little. This sequence joins TRBV7-9 and TRBJ1-1, with D unclear. There are 13 residues in the CDR3. With 3 bases removed from V and 2 bases from J, the gap between germline ends came to 7 bases. The germline gives CDR1 SEHNR, CDR2 FQNEAQ (reference sequence). CDR3 sequence: CASSFEQNTEAFF. As DNA, the CDR3 is TGTGCCAGCAGCTTCGAACAAAACACTGAAGCTTTCTTT.

This clonotype occurred many times. This beta chain lies outside the target of a library built for alpha chains; its clone size means little. The chain recombines TRBV5-1 with TRBJ2-1, with 8 bases identical to TRBD1. From germline, CDR1 is SGHRS and CDR2 YFSETQ. The V segment lost 2 bases and the J segment 5 bases; nucleotides outside the gene matches: 3. This CDR3 has 14 amino acids. Here the CDR3 DNA reads TGCGCCAGCAGCTTTCAGGGGGCAAACAATGAGCAGTTCTTC. Protein: CASSFQGANNEQFF.

This clonotype has a count of ten or more. With the library built for alpha chains, this beta chain is off target and its frequency is not meaningful. The chain links TRBV12-3 or TRBV12-4 to TRBJ2-4, with TRBD2 matching 9 bases. Germline trimming cut 6 bases from V and 0 bases from J; bases unmatched to any gene: 6. The CDR3 has 16 residues. The CDR3 bases are TGTGCCAGCAGAAACTTAGCGGGAGTAGCCAAAAACATTCAGTACTTC. As protein: CASRNLAGVAKNIQYF.